This T cell receptor beta chain was identified in a study of graft-versus-host responses after intestinal transplantation. Study context: Tacrolimus plus steroids were given to all recipients for approximately 3 years, preceded by anti-thymocyte globulin induction.

The data were produced by immunoSEQ multiplex PCR, yet TCRdb's version contains in-frame clones alone and is incomplete. The sample has some 7,400 clones; 25% to 35% are singletons. Irradiated, violet-dye-labeled stimulator cells, roughly 200,000 in number, were plated with roughly 200,000 CFSE-labeled responder cells. Once the reaction had ended, proliferating CFSE-low CD3+CD4+ and CD3+CD8+ responders were sorted. Study results and limitations: Detection of GvH clones occurred in recipient marrow, and some had their first appearance in ileum or blood.

The length of the CDR3 is 14 residues. Looked up from germline, CDR1 is MNHNY and CDR2 is SVGAGI (reference sequence). V lost 7 bases and J 2 bases, leaving 15 bases between the germline ends. This chain joins TRBV6-6 and TRBJ2-7, with D possibly TRBD1 on 6 matching bases. Here the sequenced sample was alloreactive CD8+ T cells from a mixed lymphocyte reaction culture, taken before transplantation. Stated subset: CFSE-low proliferating T cells sorted from roughly 6-day pre-transplant mixed lymphocyte reaction (GvH or HvG direction). The TCR sequence derives from a human patient who was an organ donor for intestinal transplantation. CDR3 DNA: TGTGCCAGCACTCAACGGACAGAGACCTACGAGCAGTACTTC. Its translation is CASTQRTETYEQYF.